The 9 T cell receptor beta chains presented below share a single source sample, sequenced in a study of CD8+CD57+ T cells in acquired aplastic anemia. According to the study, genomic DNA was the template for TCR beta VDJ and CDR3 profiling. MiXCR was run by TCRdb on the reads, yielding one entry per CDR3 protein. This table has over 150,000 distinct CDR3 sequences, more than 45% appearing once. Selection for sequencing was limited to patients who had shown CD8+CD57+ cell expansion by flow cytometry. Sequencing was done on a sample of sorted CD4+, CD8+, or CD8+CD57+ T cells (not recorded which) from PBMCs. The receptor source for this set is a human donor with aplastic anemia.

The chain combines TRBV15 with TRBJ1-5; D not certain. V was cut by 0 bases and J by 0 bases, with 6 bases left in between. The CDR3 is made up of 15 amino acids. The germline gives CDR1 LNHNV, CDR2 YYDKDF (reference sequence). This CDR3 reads CATSREAGSNQPQHF. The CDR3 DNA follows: TGTGCCACCAGCAGAGAGGCAGGTAGCAATCAGCCCCAGCATTTT.

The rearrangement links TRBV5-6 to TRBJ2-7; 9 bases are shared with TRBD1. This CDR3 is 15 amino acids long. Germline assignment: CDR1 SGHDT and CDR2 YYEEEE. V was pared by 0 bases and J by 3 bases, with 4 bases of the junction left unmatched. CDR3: CASSLVGQGVYEQYF. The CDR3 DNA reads TGTGCCAGCAGCTTGGTGGGACAGGGAGTCTACGAGCAGTACTTC. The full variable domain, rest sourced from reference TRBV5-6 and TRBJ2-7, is DAGVTQSPTHLIKTRGQQVTLRCSPKSGHDTVSWYQQALGQGPQFIFQYYEEEERQRGNFPDRFSGHQFPNYSSELNVNALLLGDSALYLCASSLVGQGVYEQYFGPGTRLTVT.

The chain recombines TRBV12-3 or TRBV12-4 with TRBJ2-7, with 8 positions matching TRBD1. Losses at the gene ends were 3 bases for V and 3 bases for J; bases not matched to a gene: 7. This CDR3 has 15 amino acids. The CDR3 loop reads CASSLRTGRYYEQYF. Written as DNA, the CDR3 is TGTGCCAGCAGTTTGCGGACAGGGCGCTACTACGAGCAGTACTTC.

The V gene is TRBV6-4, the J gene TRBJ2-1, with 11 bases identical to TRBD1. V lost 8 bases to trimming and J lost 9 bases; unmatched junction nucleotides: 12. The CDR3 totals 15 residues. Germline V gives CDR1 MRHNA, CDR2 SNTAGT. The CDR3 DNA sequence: TGTGCCAGCCGCGACCCGGGACAGGGGGTCGGTGAGCAGTTCTTC. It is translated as CASRDPGQGVGEQFF.

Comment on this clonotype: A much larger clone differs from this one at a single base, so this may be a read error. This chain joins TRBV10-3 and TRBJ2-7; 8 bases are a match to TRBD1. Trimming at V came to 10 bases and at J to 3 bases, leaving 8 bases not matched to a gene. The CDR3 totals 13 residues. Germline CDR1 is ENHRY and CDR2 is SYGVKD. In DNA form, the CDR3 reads TGTGCCAGCAGAGCAGGGGGCTGCTACGAGCAGTACTTC. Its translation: CASRAGGCYEQYF.

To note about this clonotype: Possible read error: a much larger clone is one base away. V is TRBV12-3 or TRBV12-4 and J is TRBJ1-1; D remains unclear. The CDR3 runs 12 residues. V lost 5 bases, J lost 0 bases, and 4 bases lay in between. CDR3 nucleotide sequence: TGTGCCAGCAGTCGCTTGAACACTGAAGCTTTCTTT. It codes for CASSRLNTEAFF.

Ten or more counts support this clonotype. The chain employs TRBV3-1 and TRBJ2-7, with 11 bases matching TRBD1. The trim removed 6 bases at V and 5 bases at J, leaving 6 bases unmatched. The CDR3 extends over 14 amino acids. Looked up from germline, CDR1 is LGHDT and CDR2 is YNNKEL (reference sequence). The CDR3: CASSPGTGGHEQYF. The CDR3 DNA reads TGTGCCAGCAGTCCCGGGACAGGGGGTCACGAGCAGTACTTC.

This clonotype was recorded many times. CDR3 sequence: CASSLGSNRNEKLFF. The DNA of the CDR3 is TGTGCCAGCAGCCTAGGGTCTAATAGGAATGAAAAACTGTTTTTT. The chain uses TRBV7-6 and TRBJ1-4; no reliable D call. Trimming removed 5 bases at V and 5 bases at J, with 15 bases between. The V gene's germline CDR1 is SGHVS and CDR2 FNYEAQ. The CDR3 consists of 15 residues.

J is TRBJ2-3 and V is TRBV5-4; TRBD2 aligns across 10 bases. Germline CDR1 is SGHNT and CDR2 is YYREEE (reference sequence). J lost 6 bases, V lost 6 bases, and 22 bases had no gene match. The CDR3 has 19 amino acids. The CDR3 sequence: CASTLGQTRAGGPRDTQYF. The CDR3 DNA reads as TGTGCCAGCACCCTGGGACAGACTAGAGCGGGGGGGCCTCGGGATACGCAGTATTTT.